This record concerns one T cell receptor (beta chain) sequence. The antigen is undetermined. This entry belongs to a study of cytomegalovirus exposure and HLA in healthy donors. The V and J ends lost 0 bases and 6 bases, in that order; junction bases with no gene match: 9. This CDR3 contains 17 residues. The germline V gene has CDR1 ENHRY and CDR2 SYGVKD. Study-level findings and limits: In vitro data verified three CMV-associated chains as specific for CMV antigens. After further analysis at a later stage, under 20,000 TCR beta sequences were associated with HLA alleles at 0.05 false discovery rate.

The PCR made use of 60 Vbeta and 13 Jbeta primers. The data were produced by immunoSEQ multiplex PCR, yet TCRdb's version contains in-frame clones alone and is incomplete. This sample yields about 120,000 clones, of which around three quarters are seen a single time; approximately 4.2% belongs to the top ten. The J gene is TRBJ2-1, the V gene TRBV10-3, with TRBD2 identical over 9 bases. The clonotype originates from a male donor in good health and CMV-seropositive. Material: PBMCs. The CDR3 bases are TGTGCCATCAGTGAGTCCAGGGCTAGCGGGGATCGCAATGAGCAGTTCTTC. Translation: CAISESRASGDRNEQFF.